Listed below are T cell receptor beta chains from one sample, sequenced in a study of shared clonotypes between healthy human individuals. Libraries were prepared by immunoSEQ multiplex PCR; TCRdb keeps only in-frame clonotypes and omits some of them. There are around 2.5 million clones in the sample; approximately 93% occur only once, and 0.36% lies in the top ten. Sequencing was performed on naive CD4+ T cells from PBMCs. Receptors were obtained from a man younger than 30 in good health. Some clones in this sample may be carry-over from other donors' samples. The CDR3 runs from the conserved cysteine through the conserved F or W. A D gene is named only where the DNA matches it firmly. Clone size is stated in some rows and not others, as once, few, many or a class when expanded.

CDR3	DNA	size	J	V	D
CASSREFTTNEKLFF	TGTGCCAGCAGCAGAGAATTTACAACTAATGAAAAACTGTTTTTT	-	TRBJ1-4	TRBV2	-
CASSRARSSSSGNTIYF	TGTGCCAGCAGCAGAGCGCGAAGTTCCAGCTCTGGAAACACCATATATTTT	-	TRBJ1-3	TRBV9	-
CAWSVLGGETEAFF	TGTGCCTGGAGTGTACTAGGGGGAGAAACTGAAGCTTTCTTT	few	TRBJ1-1	TRBV30	-
CASSLTSGDWNEQFF	TGTGCCAGCAGCTTAACTAGCGGGGATTGGAATGAGCAGTTCTTC	-	TRBJ2-1	TRBV7-2	TRBD2
CASKSREDWIF	TGTGCCAGCAAAAGCCGGGAAGACTGGATCTTC	-	TRBJ2-7	TRBV6-6	-
CATSNPRGSSEQYF	TGTGCCACCAGCAATCCCAGGGGCTCGAGCGAGCAGTACTTC	-	TRBJ2-7	TRBV15	-
CASYSGRMNTEAFF	TGTGCCAGTTATTCCGGACGGATGAACACTGAAGCTTTCTTT	-	TRBJ1-1	TRBV19	-
CASKRGSPTDTQYF	TGTGCCAGCAAACGCGGTAGCCCCACAGATACGCAGTATTTT	-	TRBJ2-3	TRBV27	-
CSAVVTGGIAEAFF	TGCAGCGCTGTCGTGACAGGGGGCATCGCTGAAGCTTTCTTT	few	TRBJ1-1	TRBV29-1	TRBD1
CASSVEVAGGRNTQYF	TGTGCCAGCAGCGTAGAGGTAGCGGGAGGACGTAATACGCAGTATTTT	-	TRBJ2-3	TRBV9	TRBD2
CASSHGDRGTEAFF	TGCGCCAGCAGCCATGGGGACAGGGGCACTGAAGCTTTCTTT	-	TRBJ1-1	TRBV5-1	TRBD1
CASARGGDYEQYF	TGTGCCAGCGCGCGGGGAGGCGACTACGAGCAGTACTTC	once	TRBJ2-7	TRBV11-3	-
CSARRSPRQYF	TGCAGTGCTAGAAGGTCCCCGAGGCAGTACTTC	-	TRBJ2-5	TRBV20-1	-
CASSPRQGASGLLNTGELFF	TGTGCCAGCTCACCAAGGCAGGGGGCTAGCGGGCTGCTGAACACCGGGGAGCTGTTTTTT	-	TRBJ2-2	TRBV18	-
CAWSGQGSYEQYF	TGTGCCTGGAGTGGGCAGGGGAGCTACGAGCAGTACTTC	-	TRBJ2-7	TRBV30	-
CASSKGQGMEFF	TGTGCCAGCAGCAAGGGACAGGGAATGGAGTTCTTC	-	TRBJ2-1	TRBV5-8	TRBD1
CAWSTDRGGYEQYF	TGTGCCTGGAGTACGGACAGGGGAGGGTACGAGCAGTACTTC	-	TRBJ2-7	TRBV30	TRBD1
CASSSGDHQETQYF	TGTGCCAGCAGTTCCGGGGATCACCAAGAGACCCAGTACTTC	-	TRBJ2-5	TRBV6-5	-
CAQGSDRGQPQHF	TGTGCCCAAGGGTCCGACAGGGGCCAGCCCCAGCATTTT	-	TRBJ1-5	TRBV21-1	-
CASREMTGELFF	TGTGCCAGCAGGGAAATGACCGGGGAGCTGTTTTTT	-	TRBJ2-2	TRBV28	-
CASSGPGGGANVLTF	TGTGCCAGCAGTGGGCCGGGCGGAGGGGCCAACGTCCTGACTTTC	-	TRBJ2-6	TRBV2	-
CASSQRNPATNEKLFF	TGTGCCAGCAGCCAGCGAAACCCAGCAACTAATGAAAAACTGTTTTTT	-	TRBJ1-4	TRBV7-2	-
CASSFGGDNTQYF	TGTGCCAGCAGTTTCGGTGGTGACAATACGCAGTATTTT	-	TRBJ2-3	TRBV28	-
CAISDHGAQGYGYTF	TGTGCCATCAGTGACCACGGGGCCCAGGGCTATGGCTACACCTTC	-	TRBJ1-2	TRBV10-3	-
CASSILAGGQTEAFF	TGTGCCAGTAGTATTTTGGCAGGGGGCCAGACTGAAGCTTTCTTT	once	TRBJ1-1	TRBV19	TRBD1